This is a list of T cell receptor beta chains from one sample in a study of PD-L1 blockade in urothelial cancer. Produced via immunoSEQ multiplex PCR; TCRdb's table is partial and in-frame only. This repertoire shows approximately 83,000 clones, 70% to 90% found once; its top ten account for approximately 8%. The specimen comprised PBMCs, sampled around atezolizumab (anti-PD-L1) treatment. The receptor source for this set is a man aged 65 to 79 with urothelial cancer. Each CDR3 is given with its conserved first and last residue. A D gene is named only where the DNA matches it firmly. Not all rows give a size; the values are once, few, many and, for expanded clones, a class.

TRBD1 TRBJ2-3 TRBV19 . TGTGCCAGTAGTATAGTGGTGGGACAGGGACGGAATACGCAGTATTTT CASSIVVGQGRNTQYF
TRBD1 TRBJ2-7 TRBV27 . TGTGCCAGCAGTACCTTACAGGGGAACCAGGGGCAGTACTTC CASSTLQGNQGQYF
. TRBJ2-7 TRBV9 . TGTGCCAGCAGCGTAGGAAACGAGGGCTACGAGCAGTACTTC CASSVGNEGYEQYF
TRBD1 TRBJ2-7 TRBV19 . TGTGCCAGTAGTACCTCGGGACAGGGGCGGTACGAGCAGTACTTC CASSTSGQGRYEQYF
. TRBJ2-2 TRBV4-1 . TGCGCCAGCAGCCAGAGCGGGGAGCTGTTTTTT CASSQSGELFF
. TRBJ2-6 TRBV19 . TGTGCCAGTAGTAGGGGGGGCGACTCTGGGGCCAACGTCCTGACTTTC CASSRGGDSGANVLTF
. TRBJ1-5 TRBV7-2 . TGTGCCAGCAGCCCCGGGACACTTCAGCCCCAGCATTTT CASSPGTLQPQHF
. TRBJ2-1 TRBV9 . TGTGCCAGCAGCCCGAGCGGTAGCTCCTACAATGAGCAGTTCTTC CASSPSGSSYNEQFF
. TRBJ2-2 TRBV4-3 . TGCGCCAGCAGCCAAGGACTCCTTCCTACCGGGGAGCTGTTTTTT CASSQGLLPTGELFF
TRBD2 TRBJ2-1 TRBV5-1 few TGCGCCAGCCGACGACTGTCGACGGGAGGTGAGGAGCAGTTCTTC CASRRLSTGGEEQFF
. TRBJ1-1 TRBV19 . TGTGCCAGTAGTCAGGACAATAAGAACACTGAAGCTTTCTTT CASSQDNKNTEAFF
TRBD2 TRBJ2-3 TRBV11-2 . TGTGCCAGCAGCTCGCTAGCGGGAGTGACAGATACGCAGTATTTT CASSSLAGVTDTQYF
. TRBJ2-2 TRBV19 . TGTGCCAGTAGTTACTTTTACACCGGGGAGCTGTTTTTT CASSYFYTGELFF
TRBD1 TRBJ1-1 TRBV7-3 . TGTGCCAGCAGCATTAATCCAGGGGGCCACACTGAAGCTTTCTTT CASSINPGGHTEAFF
. TRBJ1-2 TRBV2 . TGTGCCAGCACTTTGGCAGGGGAGAATAGCTATGGCTACACCTTC CASTLAGENSYGYTF
TRBD1 TRBJ2-4 TRBV27 . TGTGCCAGCACAAGGACAGGGGAAGCCAAAAACATTCAGTACTTC CASTRTGEAKNIQYF
TRBD1 TRBJ2-2 TRBV18 . TGTGCCAGCTCACCGGCCGGGACAGAGAACACCGGGGAGCTGTTTTTT CASSPAGTENTGELFF
. TRBJ2-1 TRBV6-1 . TGTGCCAGCCAGATACAGGGAGGGGGTGAGCAGTTCTTC CASQIQGGGEQFF
. TRBJ2-5 TRBV5-4 . TGTGCCAGCAGCTTGGAATATGTCCAAGAGACCCAGTACTTC CASSLEYVQETQYF
. TRBJ2-6 TRBV9 . TGTGCCAGCAGCCGAGGGCGAGCAAACTCTGGGGCCAACGTCCTGACTTTC CASSRGRANSGANVLTF
. TRBJ2-5 TRBV27 . TGTGCCAGCAGTCCGGACAGTAAAGAGACCCAGTACTTC CASSPDSKETQYF
TRBD2 TRBJ2-7 TRBV4-1 few TGCGCCAGCAGCCTAACTCCGGGAGGGCTTGACGAGCAGTACTTC CASSLTPGGLDEQYF
. TRBJ1-2 TRBV11-2 . TGTGCCAGCCCCGACAGAACCTATGGCTACACCTTC CASPDRTYGYTF
. TRBJ2-2 TRBV19 . TGTGCCAGTACCCATCTCGCGGAGAACACCGGGGAGCTGTTTTTT CASTHLAENTGELFF
. TRBJ2-1 TRBV9 once TGTGCCAGCAGCGTAGAAGGGGGTTACAATGAGCAGTTCTTC CASSVEGGYNEQFF
. TRBJ1-4 TRBV15 . TGTGCCACCAGCAGAGGAGCCCGAGAAAAACTGTTTTTT CATSRGAREKLFF
. TRBJ1-1 TRBV6-1 . TGTGCCAGCCGAATGTTACGGGGGGACACTGAAGCTTTCTTT CASRMLRGDTEAFF
TRBD2 TRBJ2-7 TRBV7-2 . TGTGCCAGCAGCTCCACCGGTGACTCGCGGGGGGGGTGGAAGTACTTC CASSSTGDSRGGWKYF
TRBD1 TRBJ1-1 TRBV29-1 once TGCAGCGCTGACAGGGTAGGGAACACTGAAGCTTTCTTT CSADRVGNTEAFF
. TRBJ2-2 TRBV5-1 . TGCGCCAGCAGCTTAGGAGGGACCCTCGGGGAGCTGTTTTTT CASSLGGTLGELFF
TRBD2 TRBJ2-7 TRBV7-9 . TGTGCCAGCAGCTTATTCCTTTCGGGCGGGAGACTCGACGAGCAGTACTTC CASSLFLSGGRLDEQYF
TRBD1 TRBJ2-6 TRBV19 once TGTGCCAGTGGCCCCGGGACAGGCGGCGGTGGGGCCAACGTCCTGACTTTC CASGPGTGGGGANVLTF
. TRBJ1-1 TRBV19 few TGTGCCAGTACCCCATATACTAGGAATACTGAAGCTTTCTTT CASTPYTRNTEAFF